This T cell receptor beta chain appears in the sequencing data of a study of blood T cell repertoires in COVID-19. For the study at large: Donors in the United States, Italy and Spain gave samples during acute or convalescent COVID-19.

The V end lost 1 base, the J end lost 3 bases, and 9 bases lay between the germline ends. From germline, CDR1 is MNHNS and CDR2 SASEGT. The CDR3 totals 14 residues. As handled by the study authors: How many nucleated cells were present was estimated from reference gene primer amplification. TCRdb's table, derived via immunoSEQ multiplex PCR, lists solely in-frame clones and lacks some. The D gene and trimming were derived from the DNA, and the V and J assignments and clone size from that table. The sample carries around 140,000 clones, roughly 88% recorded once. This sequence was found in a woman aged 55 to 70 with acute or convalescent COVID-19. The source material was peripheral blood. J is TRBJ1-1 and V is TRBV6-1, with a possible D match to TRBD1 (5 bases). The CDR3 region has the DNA TGTGCCAGCAGTGAAGTAAGGGGATACACTGAAGCTTTCTTT. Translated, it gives CASSEVRGYTEAFF.